This TCR beta chain is drawn from a study of T cell responses to AZD1222 COVID-19 vaccine. General study points: Baseline seropositives among AZD1222 recipients totaled only five to seven. Scientists sampled the repertoires only once the peak T cell response had passed. Donors in the cohort were predominantly white British and more often female, and clonal diversity was possibly underestimated.

The CDR3 spans 15 residues. Looked up from germline, CDR1 is MNHNY and CDR2 is SVGAGI (reference sequence). V lost 0 bases and J 3 bases, leaving 12 bases between the germline ends. Concerning this clone: Antigen specificity is unknown.

Only in-frame clones appear in the TCRdb table, and some are missing; sequencing was by immunoSEQ multiplex PCR. The profile shows some 100,000 clones, roughly 91% of them singletons. This receptor was obtained from an adult in good health. The sample in question was peripheral blood, obtained on day 0 of AZD1222 vaccination. The rearrangement uses TRBV6-6 and TRBJ2-7; weak D call: TRBD1 (6 bases). Here the CDR3 DNA reads TGTGCCAGCAGTTACTCCGCAGGGGCCGACTACGAGCAGTACTTC. Translating it yields CASSYSAGADYEQYF.